The 9 T cell receptor beta chains below were found in one sample sequenced in a study of CXCR3-negative and CXCR3-positive naive CD8 T cells. It was by 5' RACE with UMI labels that the TRB cDNA libraries were prepared. TCRdb derives one entry per CDR3 protein from the 5' RACE reads, leaving out DNA. The listing records some 140,000 distinct CDR3 sequences. Study results and caveats: Naive cells positive for CXCR3 carried more hydrophobic TRB CDR3s than CXCR3-negative ones.

Their antigen targets remain unknown. The sequenced material came from naive CXCR3+ CD8+ T cells from blood. Specified subset: CD45RO-CCR7+CD27+CD95- naive CD8+ T cells expressing CXCR3 (TNR3+). Source of these receptors: a human donor in good health. Some clones in this sample may be carry-over from other donors' samples.

This sequence joins TRBV2 and TRBJ2-1; the D call of TRBD1 rests on TCRdb alone, since no DNA is present to check it. Germline values: CDR1 SNHLY, CDR2 FYNNEI. This CDR3 is built from 16 residues. The CDR3 sequence: CASSEGAGQVYNEQFF.

The chain recombines TRBV29-1 with TRBJ1-1; the D gene TCRdb calls, TRBD1, cannot be checked with no DNA. The germline V gene has CDR1 SQVTM and CDR2 ANQGSEA. The CDR3 contains 13 residues. The CDR3 loop is CSVPGQGAAEAFF.

The rearrangement links TRBV28 to TRBJ2-7; TCRdb designates TRBD1, a call that cannot be tested without DNA. Germline V gene sequence: CDR1 MDHEN, CDR2 SYDVKM. The CDR3 loop spans 15 amino acids. The CDR3 protein is CASSLTGDGSYEQYF.

The rearrangement uses TRBV5-1 and TRBJ2-2; TCRdb lists TRBD1, though no DNA is available to test this call. Germline V gene sequence: CDR1 SGHRS, CDR2 YFSETQ. This CDR3 is 15 amino acids long. The CDR3 reads CASSTGTGVTGELFF.

The genes are TRBV4-3 and TRBJ2-7; TCRdb calls TRBD2, which cannot be checked without DNA. The CDR3 has 16 residues. Per the germline V gene, CDR1 is LGHNA and CDR2 is YSLEER. The CDR3 region is CASSQDARGVAYEQYF.

The chain links TRBV24-1 to TRBJ2-7. In germline, CDR1 is KGHDR, CDR2 SFDVKD. The CDR3 contains 12 residues. CDR3 in amino acids: CATSEGAYEQYF.

V is TRBV12-3 or TRBV12-4 and J is TRBJ2-7. The CDR3 covers 12 residues. CDR3 sequence: CASSSLVPEQYF.

V gene TRBV28 combines with J gene TRBJ1-2. Per the germline V gene, CDR1 is MDHEN and CDR2 is SYDVKM. The CDR3 contains 15 residues. The CDR3 here is CASSLLNSGFYGYTF.

This chain joins TRBV7-2 and TRBJ2-1; no DNA is available, so the TRBD1 call from TCRdb remains unchecked. The germline gives CDR1 SGHTA, CDR2 FQGNSA. The CDR3 covers 14 residues. The CDR3 protein is CASSFFSGTDEQFF.